The rows below give T cell receptor beta chains drawn from one sample of a study of T cell responses to AZD1222 COVID-19 vaccine. Clones were sequenced by immunoSEQ multiplex PCR, and TCRdb holds only the in-frame ones, with some missing. The sample has approximately 140,000 clones, about 90% seen once. The specimen comprised peripheral blood, sampled on day 0 of AZD1222 vaccination. The receptors were gathered from an adult in good health. Each CDR3 is given with its conserved first and last residue. The D gene is left open where the match is weak. Only some rows state a clone size, as once, few, many or a class for expanded clones.

NA TRBJ1-5 TRBV2 TRBD1 CASSRDSLQPQHF TGTGCCAGCAGTAGGGACAGTCTTCAGCCCCAGCATTTT
once TRBJ2-2 TRBV2 TRBD2 CASSGGAGELFF TGTGCCAGTAGCGGGGGGGCCGGGGAGCTGTTTTTT
NA TRBJ1-5 TRBV23-1 NA CASSQSRGNSNQPQHF TGCGCCAGCAGTCAATCGCGGGGGAATAGCAATCAGCCCCAGCATTTT
NA TRBJ1-1 TRBV7-9 NA CASSPSLPSEAFF TGTGCCAGCAGCCCCTCCCTCCCCTCTGAAGCTTTCTTT
NA TRBJ2-5 TRBV10-3 NA CAISESLDGETQYF TGTGCCATCAGTGAGTCGCTGGACGGGGAGACCCAGTACTTC
NA TRBJ2-7 TRBV6-5 NA CASSPAGGSYEQYF TGTGCCAGCAGTCCCGCTGGGGGCTCCTACGAGCAGTACTTC
NA TRBJ2-7 TRBV24-1 NA CATSDNLAYEQYF TGTGCCACCAGTGATAATCTTGCCTACGAGCAGTACTTC
NA TRBJ1-1 TRBV19 NA CASSIGSSGGEAFF TGTGCCAGTAGTATAGGTTCCTCCGGGGGTGAAGCTTTCTTT
NA TRBJ2-7 TRBV2 NA CASSASLRHEQYF TGTGCCAGCAGTGCCAGCCTCCGGCACGAGCAGTACTTC
NA TRBJ1-1 TRBV6-5 NA CASSSHGRKNTEAFF TGTGCCAGCAGCTCTCATGGACGTAAGAACACTGAAGCTTTCTTT
NA TRBJ2-1 TRBV7-2 NA CASSPQGVGEQFF TGTGCCAGCAGCCCTCAGGGTGTGGGTGAGCAGTTCTTC
NA TRBJ1-1 TRBV7-9 TRBD1 CASSLGTGGRTEAFF TGTGCCAGCAGCTTAGGGACAGGGGGAAGGACTGAAGCTTTCTTT
NA TRBJ1-6 TRBV15 NA CATSRDSMNPLHF TGTGCCACCAGCAGAGATTCAATGAATCCCCTCCACTTT
medium-sized TRBJ2-3 TRBV6-6 NA CASRPVADTQYF TGTGCCAGCAGACCGGTGGCGGATACGCAGTATTTT
NA TRBJ2-4 TRBV7-3 TRBD1 CASSLMGTVNNIQYF TGTGCCAGCAGCTTAATGGGGACAGTAAATAACATTCAGTACTTC
NA TRBJ1-6 TRBV3-1/TRBV3-2 TRBD1 CASQAQGGLNSPLHF TGTGCCAGCCAAGCCCAGGGGGGACTTAATTCACCCCTCCACTTT
NA TRBJ1-2 TRBV7-9 NA CASSQEGPRADGYTF TGTGCCAGCAGCCAAGAGGGCCCCCGGGCGGACGGCTACACCTTC
NA TRBJ2-1 TRBV7-2 NA CASSLESGEYNEQFF TGTGCCAGCAGCTTAGAGTCGGGGGAGTACAATGAGCAGTTCTTC
NA TRBJ1-1 TRBV7-8 NA CASSLRAPEAFF TGTGCCAGCAGCCTTAGAGCCCCTGAAGCTTTCTTT
NA TRBJ2-5 TRBV6-1 NA CASSENSLGTQYF TGTGCCAGCAGTGAAAATAGCTTAGGGACCCAGTACTTC
NA TRBJ1-1 TRBV27 NA CASSLSPRYTEAFF TGTGCCAGCAGTTTATCACCAAGATACACTGAAGCTTTCTTT
NA TRBJ1-2 TRBV19 TRBD1 CASSIDRDSIYGYTF TGTGCCAGTAGTATAGACCGGGACAGCATCTATGGCTACACCTTC
NA TRBJ2-7 TRBV9 NA CASSVGQVRYEQYF TGTGCCAGCAGCGTAGGACAGGTACGGTACGAGCAGTACTTC
NA TRBJ2-1 TRBV9 TRBD2 CASSVGSSGRGTSGNEQFF TGTGCCAGCAGCGTAGGAAGTAGCGGGAGGGGGACTTCGGGGAATGAGCAGTTCTTC
NA TRBJ2-7 TRBV7-2 NA CASSPLFTYEQYF TGTGCCAGCAGCCCCCTCTTTACCTACGAGCAGTACTTC
NA TRBJ2-5 TRBV10-3 TRBD2 CATGLEKGDQYF TGTGCCACCGGACTAGAAAAGGGAGACCAGTACTTC
NA TRBJ2-3 TRBV9 NA CASSVAAARDTQYF TGTGCCAGCAGCGTAGCGGCGGCGCGGGATACGCAGTATTTT
NA TRBJ1-1 TRBV6-6 NA CASSYGQSGSYAEAFF TGTGCCAGCAGTTACGGACAGTCCGGGAGTTATGCTGAAGCTTTCTTT
NA TRBJ1-1 TRBV7-9 TRBD1 CASSPAQGGDTEAFF TGTGCCAGCAGCCCCGCGCAGGGGGGGGACACTGAAGCTTTCTTT
few TRBJ2-3 TRBV18 NA CASSSGSTDTQYF TGTGCCAGCTCATCGGGGAGCACAGATACGCAGTATTTT
once TRBJ2-6 TRBV4-1 NA CASSQEPGRHSGANVLTF TGCGCCAGCAGCCAGGAACCGGGACGGCACTCTGGGGCCAACGTCCTGACTTTC
few TRBJ2-7 TRBV27 NA CASSFGRTYEQYF TGTGCCAGCAGTTTTGGCAGGACCTACGAGCAGTACTTC
NA TRBJ2-1 TRBV7-9 NA CASSPPGGNEQFF TGTGCCAGCAGCCCCCCCGGGGGCAATGAGCAGTTCTTC
NA TRBJ2-7 TRBV29-1 TRBD1 CSVELDRGYEQYF TGCAGCGTTGAGCTGGACAGGGGCTACGAGCAGTACTTC
NA TRBJ1-4 TRBV18 NA CASSPQGSTNEKLFF TGTGCCAGCTCTCCCCAGGGTTCAACTAATGAAAAACTGTTTTTT
NA TRBJ1-2 TRBV2 TRBD1 CASILTGGYGYTF TGTGCCAGCATTCTAACAGGGGGCTATGGCTACACCTTC
NA TRBJ2-3 TRBV19 NA CASSFGKGTDTQYF TGTGCCAGTAGTTTCGGGAAGGGCACAGATACGCAGTATTTT
NA TRBJ2-1 TRBV15 TRBD2 CATSRVWASGSARYEQFF TGTGCCACCAGCAGAGTGTGGGCTAGCGGGAGCGCGAGGTACGAGCAGTTCTTC
few TRBJ2-3 TRBV5-1 TRBD2 CASSWDRTSGSRGTDTQYF TGCGCCAGCAGCTGGGATAGGACTAGCGGGAGTCGAGGCACAGATACGCAGTATTTT
NA TRBJ1-6 TRBV10-3 NA CAITRTALDSPLHF TGTGCCATCACCCGGACGGCTCTAGATTCACCCCTCCACTTT
NA TRBJ2-1 TRBV10-1 NA CASSNEFF TGCGCCAGCAGTAACGAGTTCTTC
NA TRBJ1-2 TRBV10-3 TRBD1 CAISEGTGINYGYTF TGTGCCATCAGTGAGGGGACAGGGATAAACTATGGCTACACCTTC
NA TRBJ2-7 TRBV7-3 NA CASSFGVTYEQYF TGTGCCAGCAGCTTCGGCGTTACCTACGAGCAGTACTTC
NA TRBJ1-2 TRBV5-6 NA CASSPTLGRGNYGYTF TGTGCCAGCAGTCCAACGTTAGGGCGGGGGAACTATGGCTACACCTTC
NA TRBJ1-4 TRBV6-5 TRBD1 CASSDRAPNEKLFF TGTGCCAGCAGCGACAGGGCCCCTAATGAAAAACTGTTTTTT